Detailed here is one T cell receptor (beta chain). Unmatched junction bases numbered 5, after V lost 2 bases and J lost 4 bases. The CDR3 is made up of 15 amino acids. CDR1 and CDR2 (germline): SGHVS, FQNEAQ. The sample comes from a study of blood T cell repertoires in COVID-19. About the research overall: Sample material is recorded as cDNA or gDNA derived from T cells, B-cell-depleted T cells, or PBMCs.

In the source study's methods: Using reference gene primer amplification, nucleated cell counts were estimated. Measured with immunoSEQ multiplex PCR; TCRdb has only the in-frame clones, and not every one. V and J calls and clone size are as listed in that table; D and trimming were resolved from the DNA. The sample has 200,000 to 250,000 clones, about four fifths seen once. Participants' own reports of clinical history determined their cohort assignment. Participants classified as exposed had met a COVID-19 case within 2 weeks before study entry. The specimen was PBMCs or T cells enriched from blood (not recorded which). This receptor was taken from a woman between 50 and 59 years old who had been exposed to COVID-19. The chain couples TRBV7-8 to TRBJ2-3; 8 nucleotides match TRBD2. CDR3 DNA: TGTGCCAGCAGCTTACGGGGGGGCTGGGCAGATACGCAGTATTTT. Encoded protein: CASSLRGGWADTQYF.